Here is one T cell receptor beta chain with its context. Its antigen is currently unknown. Looked up from germline, CDR1 is SGHDN and CDR2 is FVKESK. This CDR3 region has 15 residues. Trimming took 4 bases from V and 3 from J; bases not matched to a gene: 6. The data are from a study of identical twins. Study findings and constraints: Models predicted too little out-of-frame TCR alpha sharing in monozygotic twins.

TCRdb reprocessed the 5' RACE reads via MiXCR and lists one record per CDR3 protein. The sample has fewer than 650,000 distinct CDR3 sequences, around 7.4% seen once. The same sample was also studied in work on yellow fever vaccine responses in identical twins.

This TCR was sampled from a young woman in good health. The rearrangement uses TRBV14 and TRBJ2-1, with 7 bases aligning to TRBD2. Sequenced sample: PBMCs. The CDR3 DNA follows: TGTGCCAGCAGCCTCCGGGTAGCGGGCTACAATGAGCAGTTCTTC. Its protein is CASSLRVAGYNEQFF.